The clone carrying this T cell receptor beta chain was counted many times. These data belong to a study of T cells in Graves' hyperthyroidism and ophthalmopathy. TCR beta CDR3 regions were amplified from RNA. RT-PCR in the first round (using the HTBI primer set) targeted the TCR CDR3. Using its own MiXCR run on the multiplex PCR reads, TCRdb lists one record per CDR3 protein. The table shows about 420,000 distinct CDR3 sequences, with 15% to 19% occurring only once. This CDR3 contains 15 residues. Germline-derived CDR1 and CDR2 are MNHNS and SASEGT. The germline V and J ends were trimmed by 3 bases and 7 bases, with 18 bases remaining between them.

V usage is TRBV6-1 and J usage is TRBJ1-2, with D possibly matching TRBD1 (6 bases). The receptor comes from a woman aged 18-29 years with Graves' hyperthyroidism. The material sequenced was blood. The CDR3, as DNA: TGTGCCAGCAGTGACCGGGACAACAGTCCGGGTGGCTACACCTTC. Its translation is CASSDRDNSPGGYTF.